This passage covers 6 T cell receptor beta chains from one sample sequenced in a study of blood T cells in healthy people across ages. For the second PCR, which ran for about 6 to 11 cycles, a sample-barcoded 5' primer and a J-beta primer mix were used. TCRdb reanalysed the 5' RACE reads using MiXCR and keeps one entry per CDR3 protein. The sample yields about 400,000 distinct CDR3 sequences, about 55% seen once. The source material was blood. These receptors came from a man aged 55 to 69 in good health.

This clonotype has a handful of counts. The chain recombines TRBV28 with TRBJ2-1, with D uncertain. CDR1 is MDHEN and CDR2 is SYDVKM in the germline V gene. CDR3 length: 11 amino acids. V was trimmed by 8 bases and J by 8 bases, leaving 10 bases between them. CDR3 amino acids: CASSIIDEQFF. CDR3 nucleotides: TGTGCCAGCTCTATTATCGATGAGCAGTTCTTC.

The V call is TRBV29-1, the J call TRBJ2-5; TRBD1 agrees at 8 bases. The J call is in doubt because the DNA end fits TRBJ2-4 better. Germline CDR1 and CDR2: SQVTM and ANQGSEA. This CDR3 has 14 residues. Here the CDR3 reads CSVVAGQGLDIQYF. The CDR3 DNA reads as TGCAGCGTTGTGGCTGGACAGGGTTTGGACATTCAGTACTTC.

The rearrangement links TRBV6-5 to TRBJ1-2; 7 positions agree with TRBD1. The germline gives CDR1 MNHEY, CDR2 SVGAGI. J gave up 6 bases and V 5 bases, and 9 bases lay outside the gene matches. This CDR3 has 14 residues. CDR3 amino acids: CASSKRTDRDGYTF. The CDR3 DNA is TGTGCCAGCAGTAAAAGGACTGACAGGGATGGCTACACCTTC.

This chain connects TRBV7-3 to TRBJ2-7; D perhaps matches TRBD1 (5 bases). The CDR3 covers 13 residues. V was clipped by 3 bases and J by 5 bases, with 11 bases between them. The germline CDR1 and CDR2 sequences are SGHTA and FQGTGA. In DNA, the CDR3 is TGTGCCAGCAGCTTGTCAGGGTCCCACGAGCAGTACTTC. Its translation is CASSLSGSHEQYF.

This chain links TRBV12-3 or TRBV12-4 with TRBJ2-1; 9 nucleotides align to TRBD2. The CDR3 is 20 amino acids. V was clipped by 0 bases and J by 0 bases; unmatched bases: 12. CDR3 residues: CASSLALGGGAQSSYNEQFF. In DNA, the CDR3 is TGTGCCAGCAGTTTAGCGCTCGGCGGGGGGGCACAAAGCTCCTACAATGAGCAGTTCTTC.

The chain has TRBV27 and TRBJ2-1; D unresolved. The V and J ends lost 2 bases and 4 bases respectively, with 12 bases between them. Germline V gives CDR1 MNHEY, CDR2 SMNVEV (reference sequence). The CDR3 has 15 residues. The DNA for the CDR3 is TGTGCCAGCAGTTTAAAGTACCTTGATTACAATGAGCAGTTCTTC. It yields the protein CASSLKYLDYNEQFF.